This TCR beta chain comes out of a study of blood T cell repertoires in COVID-19. This clone has just one count. The CDR3 consists of 14 residues. CDR1 and CDR2 (germline): MNHEY, SVGAGI. After removal of 5 bases from V and 10 bases from J, the junction contained 11 bases not matched to a gene. Assay: immunoSEQ multiplex PCR; the TCRdb copy retains only in-frame clones and omits some. The table lists approximately 110,000 clones, roughly 76% of them singletons, with 8% to 9.5% in the top ten. Material: peripheral blood. V and J are TRBV6-5 and TRBJ2-1, with 7 bases fitting TRBD1. The source of this sequence is a woman aged 70-85 years with acute or convalescent COVID-19. CDR3 nucleotide sequence: TGTGCCAGCAGTAGCGACAGGGTCGGGGTAGAGCAGTTCTTC. This sequence encodes CASSSDRVGVEQFF.